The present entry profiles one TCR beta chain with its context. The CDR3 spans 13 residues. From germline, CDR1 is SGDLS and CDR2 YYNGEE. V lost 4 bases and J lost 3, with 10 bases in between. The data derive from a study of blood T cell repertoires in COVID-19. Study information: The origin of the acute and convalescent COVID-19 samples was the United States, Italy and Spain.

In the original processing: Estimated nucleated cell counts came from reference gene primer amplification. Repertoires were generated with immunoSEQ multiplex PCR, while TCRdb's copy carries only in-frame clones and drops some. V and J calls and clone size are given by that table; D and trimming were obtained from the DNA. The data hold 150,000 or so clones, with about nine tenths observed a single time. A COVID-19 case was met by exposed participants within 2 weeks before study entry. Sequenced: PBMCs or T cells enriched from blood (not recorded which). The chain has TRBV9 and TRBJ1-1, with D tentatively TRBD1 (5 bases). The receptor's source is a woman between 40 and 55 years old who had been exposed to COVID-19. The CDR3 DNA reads TGTGCCAGCAGCCGGGGGTACCACACTGAAGCTTTCTTT. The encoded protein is CASSRGYHTEAFF.